This record concerns one T cell receptor beta chain sequence. CDR1 MNHNS and CDR2 SASEGT come from the germline V gene. The V gene lost 5 bases and the J gene lost 1 base, with 5 bases spanning the gap. CDR3 length: 12 residues. The data were taken from a study of PD-1 blockade in classical Hodgkin lymphoma. Sequenced by immunoSEQ multiplex PCR; TCRdb stores in-frame clones only, minus some. The profile shows about 29,000 clones, around 84% of them singletons. After autologous stem cell transplantation all patients relapsed, and prior brentuximab vedotin exposure differed between cohorts. The sequences come from peripheral blood mononuclear cells (PBMCs), collected before the second cycle of nivolumab. The receptor comes from a human donor with classical Hodgkin lymphoma. V and J are TRBV6-1 and TRBJ2-5, with D unresolved. The CDR3 bases are TGTGCCAGCAGTTCGTCCCAAGAGACCCAGTACTTC. This codes for CASSSSQETQYF.